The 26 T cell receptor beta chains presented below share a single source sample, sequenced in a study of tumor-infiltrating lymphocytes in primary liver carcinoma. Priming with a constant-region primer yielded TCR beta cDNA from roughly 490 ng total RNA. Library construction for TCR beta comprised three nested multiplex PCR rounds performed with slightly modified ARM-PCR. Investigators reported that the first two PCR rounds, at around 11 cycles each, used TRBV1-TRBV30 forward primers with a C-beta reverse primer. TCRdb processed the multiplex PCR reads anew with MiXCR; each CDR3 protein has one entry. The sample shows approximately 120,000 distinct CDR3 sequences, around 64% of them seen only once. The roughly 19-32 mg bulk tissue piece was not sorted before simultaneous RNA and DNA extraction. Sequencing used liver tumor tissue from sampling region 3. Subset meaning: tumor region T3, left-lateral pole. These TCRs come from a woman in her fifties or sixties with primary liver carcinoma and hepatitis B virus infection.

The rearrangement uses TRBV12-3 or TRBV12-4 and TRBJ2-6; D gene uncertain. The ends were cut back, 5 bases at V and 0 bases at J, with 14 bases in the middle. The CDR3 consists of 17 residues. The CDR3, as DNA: TGTGCCAGCAGTCGTTCCTGGGTCTACTCTGGGGCCAACGTCCTGACTTTC. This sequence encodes CASSRSWVYSGANVLTF.

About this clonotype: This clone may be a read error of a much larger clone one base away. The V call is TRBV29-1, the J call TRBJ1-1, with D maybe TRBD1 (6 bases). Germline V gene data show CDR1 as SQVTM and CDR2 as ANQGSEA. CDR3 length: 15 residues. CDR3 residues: CSIERGRARGTEAFF. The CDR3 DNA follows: TGCAGCATTGAAAGAGGGAGGGCCAGGGGCACTGAAGCTTTCTTT.

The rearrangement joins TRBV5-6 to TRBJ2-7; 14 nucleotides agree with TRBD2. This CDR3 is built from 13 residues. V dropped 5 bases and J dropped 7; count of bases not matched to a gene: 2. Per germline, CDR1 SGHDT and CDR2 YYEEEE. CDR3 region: CASRRLAGGEQYF. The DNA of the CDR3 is TGTGCCAGCAGACGACTAGCGGGAGGGGAGCAGTACTTC.

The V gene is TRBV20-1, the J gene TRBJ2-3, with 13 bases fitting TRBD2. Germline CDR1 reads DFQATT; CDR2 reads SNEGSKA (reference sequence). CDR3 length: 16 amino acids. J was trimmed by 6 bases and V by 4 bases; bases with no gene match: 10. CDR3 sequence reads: CSAIGTSGILRDTQYF. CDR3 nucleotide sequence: TGCAGTGCTATCGGGACTAGCGGGATCCTCAGGGATACGCAGTATTTT.

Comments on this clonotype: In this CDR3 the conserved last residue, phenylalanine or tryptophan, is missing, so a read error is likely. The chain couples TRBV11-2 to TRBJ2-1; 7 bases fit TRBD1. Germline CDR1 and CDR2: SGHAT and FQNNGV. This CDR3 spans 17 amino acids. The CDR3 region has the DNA TGTGCCAGCAACTTACGACCGGGACAGAGATTCTACAGTGAGCAGTTCCTC. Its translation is CASNLRPGQRFYSEQFL.

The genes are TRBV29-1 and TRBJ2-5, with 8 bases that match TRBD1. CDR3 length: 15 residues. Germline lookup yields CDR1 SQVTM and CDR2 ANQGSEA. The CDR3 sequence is CSVPPDRGWQETQYF. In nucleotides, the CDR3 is TGCAGTGTTCCCCCTGACAGGGGATGGCAAGAGACCCAGTACTTC.

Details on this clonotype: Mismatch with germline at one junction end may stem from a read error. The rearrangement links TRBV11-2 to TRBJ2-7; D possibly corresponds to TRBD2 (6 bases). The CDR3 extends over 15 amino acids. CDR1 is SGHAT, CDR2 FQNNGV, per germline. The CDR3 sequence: CVSSLDSAGTHEQYF. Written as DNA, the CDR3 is TGTGTCAGCAGCTTAGACTCTGCGGGGACCCACGAGCAGTACTTC.

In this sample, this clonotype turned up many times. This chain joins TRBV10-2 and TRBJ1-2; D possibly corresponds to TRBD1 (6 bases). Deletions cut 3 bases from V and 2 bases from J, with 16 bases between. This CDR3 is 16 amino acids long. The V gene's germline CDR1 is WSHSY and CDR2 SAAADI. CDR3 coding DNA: TGCGCCAGCAGTGACCCACAGGGAGGGAGAAACTATGGCTACACCTTC. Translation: CASSDPQGGRNYGYTF.

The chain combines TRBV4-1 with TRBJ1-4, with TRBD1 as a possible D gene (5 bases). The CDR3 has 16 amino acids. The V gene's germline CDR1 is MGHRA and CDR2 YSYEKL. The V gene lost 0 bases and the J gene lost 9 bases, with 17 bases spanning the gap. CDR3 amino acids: CASSQDSLQVTKKLFF. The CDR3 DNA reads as TGCGCCAGCAGCCAAGACTCGCTACAGGTTACTAAAAAACTGTTTTTT.

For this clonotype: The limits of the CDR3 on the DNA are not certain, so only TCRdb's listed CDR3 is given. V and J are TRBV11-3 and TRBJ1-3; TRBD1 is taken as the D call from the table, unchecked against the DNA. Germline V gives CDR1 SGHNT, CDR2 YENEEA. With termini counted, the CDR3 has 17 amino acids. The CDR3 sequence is CASRTTGAFAPGNTTYF.

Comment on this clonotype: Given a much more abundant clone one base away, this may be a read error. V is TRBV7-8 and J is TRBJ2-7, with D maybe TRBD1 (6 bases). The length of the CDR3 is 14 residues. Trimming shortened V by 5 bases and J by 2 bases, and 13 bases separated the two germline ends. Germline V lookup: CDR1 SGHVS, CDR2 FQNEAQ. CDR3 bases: TGTGCCAGCAGCGTAGAGGGACAAGCCTACGAGCAGTACTTC. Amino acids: CASSVEGQAYEQYF.

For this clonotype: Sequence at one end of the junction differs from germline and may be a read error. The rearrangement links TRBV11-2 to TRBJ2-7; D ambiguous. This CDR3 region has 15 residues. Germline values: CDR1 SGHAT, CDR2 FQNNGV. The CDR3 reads CASNLGFPRAAQQYF. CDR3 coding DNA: TGTGCCAGCAACTTAGGATTCCCCCGGGCGGCACAGCAGTACTTC.

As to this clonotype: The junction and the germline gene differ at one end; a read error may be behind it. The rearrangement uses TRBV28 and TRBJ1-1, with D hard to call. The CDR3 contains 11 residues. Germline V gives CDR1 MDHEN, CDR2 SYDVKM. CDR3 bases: TGTGCCAGCAGTTTTCGACAAGGAGCTTTCTTC. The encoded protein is CASSFRQGAFF.

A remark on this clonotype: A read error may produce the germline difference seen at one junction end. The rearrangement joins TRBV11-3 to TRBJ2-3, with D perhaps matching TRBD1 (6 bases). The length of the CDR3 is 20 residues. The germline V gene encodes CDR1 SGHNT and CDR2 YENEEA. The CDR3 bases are TGTGCCAGTAGCTTAGAGAGGGGGAATATGCGCCTTGGTCCCATAGATACGCAGTATTTT. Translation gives CASSLERGNMRLGPIDTQYF. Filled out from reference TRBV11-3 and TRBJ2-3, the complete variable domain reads EAGVVQSPRYKIIEKKQPVAFWCNPISGHNTLYWYLQNLGQGPELLIRYENEEAVDDSQLPKDRFSAERLKGVDSTLKIQPAELGDSAVYLCASSLERGNMRLGPIDTQYFGPGTRLTVL.

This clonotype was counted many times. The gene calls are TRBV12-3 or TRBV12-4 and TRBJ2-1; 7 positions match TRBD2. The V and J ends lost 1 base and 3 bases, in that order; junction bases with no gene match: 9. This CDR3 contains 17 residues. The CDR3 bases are TGTGCCAGCAGTTTAGTTGGCGGGAGCTTTGGCTACAATGAGCAGTTCTTC. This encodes CASSLVGGSFGYNEQFF.

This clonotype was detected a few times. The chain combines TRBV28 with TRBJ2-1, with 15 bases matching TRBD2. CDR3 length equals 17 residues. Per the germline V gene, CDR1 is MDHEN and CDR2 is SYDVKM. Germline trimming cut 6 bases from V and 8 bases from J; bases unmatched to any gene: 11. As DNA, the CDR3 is TGTGCCAGCAGGTCCCACGGGACTAGCGGGAGGATAGATGAGCAGTTCTTC. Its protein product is CASRSHGTSGRIDEQFF.

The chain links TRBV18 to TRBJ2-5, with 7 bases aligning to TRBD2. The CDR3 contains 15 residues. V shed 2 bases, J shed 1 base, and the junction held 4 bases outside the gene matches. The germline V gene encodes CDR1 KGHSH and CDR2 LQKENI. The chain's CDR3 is CASSPGAGAQETQYF. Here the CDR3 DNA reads TGTGCCAGCTCACCAGGGGCGGGAGCCCAAGAGACCCAGTACTTC.

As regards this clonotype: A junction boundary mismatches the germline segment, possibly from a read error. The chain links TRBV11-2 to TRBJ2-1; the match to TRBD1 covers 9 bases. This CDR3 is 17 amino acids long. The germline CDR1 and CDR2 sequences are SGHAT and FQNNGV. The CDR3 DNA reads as TGTGCCAGCAGCTTAACCGTCGGACAGGGGTACAGGGGTGAGCGGTTCTTC. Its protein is CASSLTVGQGYRGERFF.

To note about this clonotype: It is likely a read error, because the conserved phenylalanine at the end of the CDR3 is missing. Here the CDR3 reads CASSPSFGTGGLNEQFL. CDR3 coding DNA: TGTGCCAGCAGCCCCTCATTCGGGACAGGGGGTTTGAATGAGCAGTTCTTG. The V gene is TRBV5-6, the J gene TRBJ2-1, with 11 positions matching TRBD1. This CDR3 is 17 amino acids long. V lost 4 bases and J lost 7; bases outside the gene matches: 13. Per the germline V gene, CDR1 is SGHDT and CDR2 is YYEEEE.

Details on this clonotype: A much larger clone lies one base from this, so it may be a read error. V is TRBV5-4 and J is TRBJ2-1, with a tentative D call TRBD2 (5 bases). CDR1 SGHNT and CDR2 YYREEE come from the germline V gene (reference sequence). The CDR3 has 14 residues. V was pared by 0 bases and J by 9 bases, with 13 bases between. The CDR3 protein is CASSLAGISGEQFF. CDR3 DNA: TGTGCCAGCAGCTTGGCCGGGATCAGCGGTGAGCAGTTCTTC.

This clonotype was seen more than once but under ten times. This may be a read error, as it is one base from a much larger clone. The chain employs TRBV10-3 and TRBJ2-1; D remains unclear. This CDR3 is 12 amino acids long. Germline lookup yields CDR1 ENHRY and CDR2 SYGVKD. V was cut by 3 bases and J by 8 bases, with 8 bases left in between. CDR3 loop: CAISELEYEQFF. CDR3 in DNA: TGTGCCATCAGTGAATTAGAGTATGAGCAGTTCTTC.

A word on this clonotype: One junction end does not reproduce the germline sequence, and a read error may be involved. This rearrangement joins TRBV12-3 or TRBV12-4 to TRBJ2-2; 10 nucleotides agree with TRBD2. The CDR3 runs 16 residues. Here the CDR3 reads CASRGGSGRVSGELFF. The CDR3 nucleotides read TGTGCCAGCCGGGGGGGGAGCGGGAGGGTTTCCGGGGAGCTGTTTTTC.

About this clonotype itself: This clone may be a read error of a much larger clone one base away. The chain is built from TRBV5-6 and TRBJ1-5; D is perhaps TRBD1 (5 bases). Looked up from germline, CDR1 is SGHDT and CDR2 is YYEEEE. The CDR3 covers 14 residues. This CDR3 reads CASSRGYSNQPRHF. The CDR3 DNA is TGTGCCAGCAGCAGGGGTTATAGCAATCAGCCCCGGCATTTT.

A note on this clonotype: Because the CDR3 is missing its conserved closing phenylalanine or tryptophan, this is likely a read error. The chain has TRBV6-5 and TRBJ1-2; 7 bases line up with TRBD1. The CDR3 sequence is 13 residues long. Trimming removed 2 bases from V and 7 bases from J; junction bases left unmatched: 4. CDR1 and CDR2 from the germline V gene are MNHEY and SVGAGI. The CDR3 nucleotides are TGTGCCAGCAGTTACACGAGGGGGCTTGGCTACACCCTC. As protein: CASSYTRGLGYTL.

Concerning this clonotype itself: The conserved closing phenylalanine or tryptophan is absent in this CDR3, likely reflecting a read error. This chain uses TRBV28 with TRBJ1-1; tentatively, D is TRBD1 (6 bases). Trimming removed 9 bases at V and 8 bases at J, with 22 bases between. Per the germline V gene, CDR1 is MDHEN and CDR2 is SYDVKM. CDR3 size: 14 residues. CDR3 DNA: TGTGCCAGTTGGGCAGGGGATGGAGGCACCGAAGCTTTCTAT. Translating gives CASWAGDGGTEAFY.

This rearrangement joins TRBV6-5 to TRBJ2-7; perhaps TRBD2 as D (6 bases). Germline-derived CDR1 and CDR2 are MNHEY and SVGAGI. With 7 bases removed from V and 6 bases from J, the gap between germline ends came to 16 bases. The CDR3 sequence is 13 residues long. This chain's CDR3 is CASNRPRGSEQYF. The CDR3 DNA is TGTGCCAGCAACCGCCCTCGGGGGAGCGAGCAGTACTTC.